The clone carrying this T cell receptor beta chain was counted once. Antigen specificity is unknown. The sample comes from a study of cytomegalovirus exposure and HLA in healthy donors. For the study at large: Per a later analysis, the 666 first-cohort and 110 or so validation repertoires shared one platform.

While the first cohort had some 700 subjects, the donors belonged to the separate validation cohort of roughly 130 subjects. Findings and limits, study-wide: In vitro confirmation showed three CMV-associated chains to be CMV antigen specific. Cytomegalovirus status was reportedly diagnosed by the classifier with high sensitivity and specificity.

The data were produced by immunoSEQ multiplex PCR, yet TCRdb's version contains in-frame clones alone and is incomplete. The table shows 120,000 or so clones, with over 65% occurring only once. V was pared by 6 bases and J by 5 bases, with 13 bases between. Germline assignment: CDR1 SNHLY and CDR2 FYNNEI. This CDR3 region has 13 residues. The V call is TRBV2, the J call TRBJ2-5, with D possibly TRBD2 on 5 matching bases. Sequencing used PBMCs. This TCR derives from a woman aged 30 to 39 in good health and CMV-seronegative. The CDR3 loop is CASSGLPGETQYF. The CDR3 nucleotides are TGTGCCAGCAGCGGCCTACCGGGGGAGACCCAGTACTTC.